What follows are 4 T cell receptor beta chains derived from one specimen sequenced in a study of long-term antiretroviral therapy in people with HIV. Version v3.0 of the immunoSEQ assay was performed at survey level. Assay used: immunoSEQ multiplex PCR; TCRdb lists only in-frame clones, some missing. The sample includes about 39,000 clones, 75% to 90% of them seen just once. Sample: unsorted PBMCs, taken 3.1 years after starting antiretroviral therapy. Receptor source: a woman in her forties or fifties with HIV.

This chain connects TRBV6-6 to TRBJ1-3; D uncertain. The CDR3 runs to 14 residues. V lost 7 bases and J lost 2, with 12 bases in between. Germline lookup yields CDR1 MNHNY and CDR2 SVGAGI (reference sequence). This chain's CDR3 is CASIHRVAGNTIYF. CDR3 DNA: TGTGCCAGCATCCATAGGGTTGCTGGAAACACCATATATTTT.

The table lists this clone with a few counts. The genes are TRBV18 and TRBJ1-4; D not resolved. There are 15 residues in the CDR3. V lost 3 bases, J lost 0 bases, and 8 bases lay in between. Looked up from germline, CDR1 is KGHSH and CDR2 is LQKENI. CDR3 region: CASSPRGPTNEKLFF. The DNA for the CDR3 is TGTGCCAGCTCACCGCGAGGACCAACTAATGAAAAACTGTTTTTT.

The chain employs TRBV5-6 and TRBJ2-3, with 9 bases matching TRBD1. Germline V gene sequence: CDR1 SGHDT, CDR2 YYEEEE. With V trimmed by 3 bases and J by 4 bases, 12 bases remained unmatched. The CDR3 runs to 17 residues. CDR3 sequence: CASSSQAGTGFADTQYF. CDR3 DNA sequence: TGTGCCAGCAGCTCCCAAGCCGGGACAGGGTTCGCAGATACGCAGTATTTT.

Worth noting for this clone: The same CDR3 arises from other DNA sequences in this sample as well. This chain uses TRBV7-2 with TRBJ2-5; D possibly matches TRBD1 or TRBD2 (5 bases each). V was trimmed by 5 bases and J by 2 bases, leaving 12 bases between them. This CDR3 spans 14 amino acids. In germline, CDR1 is SGHTA, CDR2 FQGNSA. The CDR3 DNA reads as TGTGCCAGCAGCCTCGTTGGGGGACAAGAGACCCAGTACTTC. This encodes CASSLVGGQETQYF. Full variable domain (missing parts from reference TRBV7-2 and TRBJ2-5): GAGVSQSPSNKVTEKGKDVELRCDPISGHTALYWYRQSLGQGLEFLIYFQGNSAPDKSGLPSDRFSAERTGGSVSTLTIQRTQQEDSAVYLCASSLVGGQETQYFGPGTRLLVL.